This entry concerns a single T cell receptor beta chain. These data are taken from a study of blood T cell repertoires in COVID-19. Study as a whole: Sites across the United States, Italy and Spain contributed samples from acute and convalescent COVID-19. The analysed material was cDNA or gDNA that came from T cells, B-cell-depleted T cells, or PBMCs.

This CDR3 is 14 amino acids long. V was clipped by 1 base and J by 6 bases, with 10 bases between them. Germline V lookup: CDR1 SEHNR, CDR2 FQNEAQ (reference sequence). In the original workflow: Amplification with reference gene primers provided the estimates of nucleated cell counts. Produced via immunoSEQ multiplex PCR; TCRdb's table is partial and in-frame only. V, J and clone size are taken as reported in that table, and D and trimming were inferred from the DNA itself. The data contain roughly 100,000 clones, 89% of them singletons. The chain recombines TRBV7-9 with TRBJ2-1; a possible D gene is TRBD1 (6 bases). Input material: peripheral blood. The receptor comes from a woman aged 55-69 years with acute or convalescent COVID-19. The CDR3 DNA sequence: TGTGCCAGCAGCTTAGTAGGGGGAAGCAATGAGCAGTTCTTC. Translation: CASSLVGGSNEQFF.